These 31 T cell receptor beta chains share one sample of origin, sequenced in a study of T cells in Graves' hyperthyroidism and ophthalmopathy. It was RNA transcripts that yielded the amplified TCR beta CDR3 regions. First-round RT-PCR with HTBI primers amplified the TCR CDR3 region. TCRdb fed the multiplex PCR reads into MiXCR, producing one record per CDR3 protein. This sample has about 580,000 distinct CDR3 sequences, with more than 11% found just once. Sequencing input: blood. The receptors stem from a woman in her 30s with Graves' hyperthyroidism that later progressed to Graves' ophthalmopathy.

The chain carries TRBV6-1 and TRBJ2-5; 11 nucleotides match TRBD2. The CDR3 is made up of 15 amino acids. The germline CDR1 and CDR2 sequences are MNHNS and SASEGT. V shed 2 bases, J shed 14 bases, and the junction held 13 bases outside the gene matches. The CDR3 loop is CASSEHRGLAAQPYF. The CDR3, as DNA: TGTGCCAGCAGTGAACACAGGGGACTAGCGGCCCAGCCATACTTC.

This clonotype was counted a few times. This chain links TRBV19 with TRBJ2-1, with D perhaps TRBD2 (5 bases). Germline CDR1 is LNHDA and CDR2 is SQIVND (reference sequence). This CDR3 is built from 14 residues. The ends were cut back, 3 bases at V and 3 bases at J, with 9 bases in the middle. The CDR3 loop is CASSMTKLYNEQFF. The CDR3 DNA follows: TGTGCCAGTAGTATGACTAAACTCTACAATGAGCAGTTCTTC.

V and J are TRBV6-2 or TRBV6-3 and TRBJ1-3, with 8 bases identical to TRBD1. The ends lost 6 bases at V and 4 bases at J; junction bases unmatched: 8. Germline lookup yields CDR1 MNHEY and CDR2 SVGEGT. The CDR3 totals 15 residues. The CDR3 loop reads CASRSRGQRGNTIYF. CDR3 coding DNA: TGTGCCAGCAGATCCAGGGGGCAGAGGGGAAACACCATATATTTT.

This chain links TRBV20-1 with TRBJ1-1, with D maybe TRBD1 (5 bases). This CDR3 is 14 amino acids long. Trimming pared 2 bases from V and 5 bases from J, leaving 15 bases between. Per germline, CDR1 DFQATT and CDR2 SNEGSKA (reference sequence). The chain's CDR3 is CSARYRGVWTEAFF. The CDR3 region has the DNA TGCAGTGCTAGATATCGGGGGGTTTGGACTGAAGCTTTCTTT.

This clonotype was observed a few times. The chain combines TRBV29-1 with TRBJ1-1; no definite D call. Germline assignment: CDR1 SQVTM and CDR2 ANQGSEA. CDR3 length: 14 amino acids. V was shortened by 1 base and J by 4 bases, with 13 bases between the two germline ends. CDR3: CSVEAARLGTEAFF. The DNA of the CDR3 is TGCAGCGTTGAAGCGGCACGACTTGGCACTGAAGCTTTCTTT.

This clonotype was recorded at least ten times. This chain links TRBV25-1 with TRBJ2-5; D is unresolved. The V end lost 4 bases, the J end lost 5 bases, and 8 bases lay between the germline ends. The CDR3 contains 12 residues. Germline CDR1 MGHDK, CDR2 SYGVNS. Here the CDR3 reads CASSVVLETQYF. DNA for the CDR3: TGTGCCAGCAGTGTTGTCCTGGAGACCCAGTACTTC.

The chain has TRBV4-1 and TRBJ2-7; TRBD2 matches 13 bases. The CDR3 totals 14 residues. From germline, CDR1 is MGHRA and CDR2 YSYEKL. With V trimmed by 5 bases and J by 6 bases, 4 bases remained unmatched. The chain's CDR3 is CASSTSGGASEQYF. CDR3 nucleotides: TGCGCCAGCAGCACTAGCGGGGGGGCGAGCGAGCAGTACTTC.

The chain has TRBV30 and TRBJ1-1; 8 bases agree with TRBD1. J was trimmed by 6 bases and V by 5 bases; bases with no gene match: 14. This CDR3 contains 15 residues. CDR1 and CDR2 (germline): GTSNPN, SVGIG (reference sequence). The CDR3 nucleotides are TGTGCCTGGGACAGGGGCTTGGGGGAGAGCCCTGAAGCTTTCTTT. This translates into CAWDRGLGESPEAFF.

This clonotype was seen at least ten times. This chain links TRBV12-3 or TRBV12-4 with TRBJ1-6, with D unresolved. V lost 3 bases, J lost 8 bases, and 11 bases lay in between. This CDR3 region has 14 residues. The CDR3 coding sequence is TGTGCCAGCAGTTTTGGGGTGTCTGATTCACCCCTCCACTTT. Translating it yields CASSFGVSDSPLHF.

This clonotype was counted ten times or more. V usage is TRBV9 and J usage is TRBJ2-1; D possibly uses TRBD1 or TRBD2 (5 bases each). The CDR3 extends over 15 amino acids. The germline CDR1 and CDR2 sequences are SGDLS and YYNGEE. The V and J ends lost 3 bases and 0 bases respectively, with 10 bases between them. CDR3 bases: TGTGCCAGCAGCGGAAGGGGACCCTCCTACAATGAGCAGTTCTTC. Translated, it gives CASSGRGPSYNEQFF. The whole variable domain, remainder taken from reference TRBV9 and TRBJ2-1, is DSGVTQTPKHLITATGQRVTLRCSPRSGDLSVYWYQQSLDQGLQFLIQYYNGEERAKGNILERFSAQQFPDLHSELNLSSLELGDSALYFCASSGRGPSYNEQFFGPGTRLTVL.

This clonotype was seen repeatedly, ten times or more. The rearrangement uses TRBV27 and TRBJ1-5; no firm D call. This CDR3 region has 16 residues. Trimming cost V 5 bases and J 2 bases, with 16 bases left between them. The germline V gene has CDR1 MNHEY and CDR2 SMNVEV (reference sequence). CDR3 loop: CASSTLTGVGNQPQHF. In DNA form, the CDR3 reads TGTGCCAGCAGTACCTTGACGGGTGTCGGCAATCAGCCCCAGCATTTT.

The chain is built from TRBV20-1 and TRBJ2-1, with D unresolved. CDR1 DFQATT and CDR2 SNEGSKA come from the germline V gene (reference sequence). V dropped 4 bases and J dropped 7 bases, with 17 bases sitting between them. The length of the CDR3 is 14 residues. This CDR3 reads CSAILSGRLNEQFF. The CDR3 bases are TGCAGTGCTATTCTCTCGGGCAGACTGAATGAGCAGTTCTTC.

This clonotype has a count of ten or more. The chain is built from TRBV2 and TRBJ1-4, with a weak D call TRBD1 (6 bases). The V and J ends lost 4 bases and 5 bases respectively, with 11 bases between them. The CDR3 has 14 amino acids. The germline V gene encodes CDR1 SNHLY and CDR2 FYNNEI. The CDR3 DNA reads TGTGCCAGCAGTGTAGACAGGATGAATGAAAAACTGTTTTTT. Its translation: CASSVDRMNEKLFF.

This clonotype was seen at least ten times. The V gene is TRBV30, the J gene TRBJ2-3; D is possibly TRBD1 or TRBD2 (5 bases each). V was pared by 4 bases and J by 6 bases, with 14 bases between. CDR1 and CDR2 (germline): GTSNPN, SVGIG (reference sequence). This CDR3 spans 13 amino acids. The CDR3 coding sequence is TGTGCCTGGAAACGGGGACCCGCGGATACGCAGTATTTT. Translated: CAWKRGPADTQYF.

This clonotype showed up just a few times. The chain uses TRBV30 and TRBJ1-5, with D unclear. The V end lost 3 bases, the J end lost 3 bases, and 18 bases lay between the germline ends. Germline V lookup: CDR1 GTSNPN, CDR2 SVGIG (reference sequence). This CDR3 is built from 16 residues. CDR3 amino acids: CAWSAPDSSANQPQHF. The CDR3 nucleotides read TGTGCCTGGAGCGCCCCGGACTCCAGTGCCAATCAGCCCCAGCATTTT.

This clonotype was observed many times. The J gene is TRBJ1-6, the V gene TRBV3-1; perhaps TRBD1 as D (6 bases). From germline, CDR1 is LGHDT and CDR2 YNNKEL (reference sequence). V was pared by 0 bases and J by 7 bases, with 16 bases between. CDR3 length: 17 residues. The CDR3 nucleotides are TGTGCCAGCAGCCAAGATCTCGACAGGAGACGAAATTCACCCCTCCACTTT. Translation: CASSQDLDRRRNSPLHF.

The V and J genes are TRBV5-1 and TRBJ1-2; TRBD1 aligns across 7 bases. This CDR3 is built from 14 residues. Looked up from germline, CDR1 is SGHRS and CDR2 is YFSETQ. V lost 4 bases, J lost 3 bases, and 6 bases stayed unmatched. CDR3 sequence reads: CASSNPGGDYGYTF. CDR3 in DNA: TGCGCCAGCAGCAACCCAGGGGGGGACTATGGCTACACCTTC. Full variable domain (outside the CDR3, taken from reference TRBV5-1 and TRBJ1-2): KAGVTQTPRYLIKTRGQQVTLSCSPISGHRSVSWYQQTPGQGLQFLFEYFSETQRNKGNFPGRFSGRQFSNSRSEMNVSTLELGDSALYLCASSNPGGDYGYTFGSGTRLTVV.

This clonotype showed up many times. This rearrangement joins TRBV11-2 to TRBJ1-5, with TRBD1 as a possible D gene (5 bases). The germline V gene encodes CDR1 SGHAT and CDR2 FQNNGV. CDR3 length: 15 residues. V was trimmed by 9 bases and J by 2 bases, leaving 17 bases between them. Written as DNA, the CDR3 is TGTGCCAGTTCTATGGGGGGACGTGGCAATCAGCCCCAGCATTTT. Protein: CASSMGGRGNQPQHF.

This clonotype was detected a few times. The chain links TRBV28 to TRBJ1-1, with D tentatively TRBD1 (6 bases). The CDR3 contains 11 residues. CDR1 MDHEN and CDR2 SYDVKM come from the germline V gene. Trimming stripped 5 bases from V and 7 bases from J, with 8 bases between. As DNA, the CDR3 is TGTGCCAGCAGTAACAGGGTTGAAGCTTTCTTT. Amino acids: CASSNRVEAFF.

The rearrangement links TRBV6-1 to TRBJ2-2, with TRBD1 as a possible D gene (6 bases). CDR1 is MNHNS, CDR2 SASEGT, per germline. Trimming removed 11 bases at V and 4 bases at J, with 14 bases between. The CDR3 is made up of 13 amino acids. The CDR3 spells CAGRRGITGELFF. CDR3 coding DNA: TGTGCCGGTCGCAGGGGAATCACCGGGGAGCTGTTTTTT.

This clonotype was observed many times. The J gene is TRBJ2-6, the V gene TRBV9, with D possibly being TRBD2 (6 bases). V lost 0 bases to trimming and J lost 0 bases, with 10 bases between them. CDR1 is SGDLS, CDR2 YYNGEE, per germline. The CDR3 contains 17 residues. The DNA of the CDR3 is TGTGCCAGCAGCGTAGGCCTCGGGAGCTCTGGGGCCAACGTCCTGACTTTC. Translating it yields CASSVGLGSSGANVLTF.

This clonotype was seen repeatedly, ten times or more. The chain employs TRBV6-1 and TRBJ2-7; tentatively, D is TRBD2 (5 bases). Germline assignment: CDR1 MNHNS and CDR2 SASEGT. The CDR3 consists of 14 residues. V lost 1 base, J lost 3 bases, and 10 bases lay in between. In DNA form, the CDR3 reads TGTGCCAGCAGTGAAGGAGGGTCAGGCTACGAGCAGTACTTC. Translating it yields CASSEGGSGYEQYF.

J is TRBJ1-2 and V is TRBV25-1; D is perhaps TRBD1 (5 bases). Trimming removed 4 bases from V and 8 bases from J, with 14 bases in between. The CDR3 contains 13 residues. Germline CDR1 reads MGHDK; CDR2 reads SYGVNS. The CDR3 DNA sequence: TGTGCCAGCAGTGTATCAGGGTCAGTAGGCTACACCTTC. This codes for CASSVSGSVGYTF.

Only a few counts were recorded for this clonotype. V is TRBV24-1 and J is TRBJ2-3; the D call may be TRBD1 or TRBD2 (6 bases each). From germline, CDR1 is KGHDR and CDR2 SFDVKD. V was clipped by 0 bases and J by 0 bases, with 12 bases between them. This CDR3 has 17 residues. CDR3 loop: CATSDLPGASSTDTQYF. The CDR3 DNA reads as TGTGCCACCAGTGATTTGCCGGGGGCATCTAGCACAGATACGCAGTATTTT.

The sample holds a few counts of this clonotype. The rearrangement links TRBV24-1 to TRBJ1-2; D is possibly TRBD1 (6 bases). The CDR3 has 14 residues. With 3 bases removed from V and 9 bases from J, the gap between germline ends came to 16 bases. CDR1 and CDR2 from the germline V gene are KGHDR and SFDVKD. The CDR3, as DNA: TGTGCCACCAGTGATAACAGGGATTCCGTGAGCTACACCTTC. Translation gives CATSDNRDSVSYTF.

Regarding this clonotype: A clone one base away is much larger, so this may be a read error. The V and J genes are TRBV7-3 and TRBJ1-1; 9 positions agree with TRBD1. V lost 5 bases to trimming and J lost 5 bases; unmatched junction nucleotides: 9. CDR1 SGHTA and CDR2 FQGTGA come from the germline V gene. This CDR3 has 15 residues. The CDR3 region is CASSTVRDRETEAFF. CDR3 DNA sequence: TGTGCCAGCAGCACCGTCCGGGACAGGGAAACTGAAGCTTTCTTT.

This clonotype came up many times. The genes are TRBV30 and TRBJ1-1, with a tentative D call TRBD1 (5 bases). The CDR3 consists of 11 residues. With 3 bases removed from V and 6 bases from J, the gap between germline ends came to 8 bases. Germline CDR1 and CDR2: GTSNPN and SVGIG (reference sequence). CDR3 coding DNA: TGTGCCTGGAGCGGGGGGGCTGAAGCTTTCTTT. It specifies CAWSGGAEAFF.

The chain joins TRBV4-1 to TRBJ2-4, with TRBD2 matching over 7 bases. Trimming cost V 4 bases and J 3 bases; bases outside gene matches: 6. The CDR3 loop spans 15 amino acids. Germline V lookup: CDR1 MGHRA, CDR2 YSYEKL. DNA of the CDR3: TGCGCCAGCAGCCGGGGAGGGGTGGGCAAAAACATTCAGTACTTC. This translates into CASSRGGVGKNIQYF.

This clonotype was recorded many times. V usage is TRBV12-3 or TRBV12-4 and J usage is TRBJ2-3; no clear D gene. The germline V and J ends were trimmed by 0 bases and 2 bases, with 6 bases remaining between them. There are 14 residues in the CDR3. The CDR3 here is CASSLAVTTDTQYF. The DNA for the CDR3 is TGTGCCAGCAGTTTAGCGGTCACCACAGATACGCAGTATTTT.

In this sample, this clonotype turned up many times. The J gene is TRBJ2-7, the V gene TRBV27, with 10 bases matching TRBD2. Per germline, CDR1 MNHEY and CDR2 SMNVEV (reference sequence). The CDR3 extends over 15 amino acids. V lost 0 bases, J lost 7 bases, and 6 bases stayed unmatched. The CDR3 DNA is TGTGCCAGCAGTTTATCACTAGCGGGAACTCGAGAGCAGTACTTC. Protein sequence: CASSLSLAGTREQYF.

This clonotype was observed at least ten times. V gene TRBV12-3 or TRBV12-4 combines with J gene TRBJ1-5; possibly TRBD1 for D (5 bases). V shed 7 bases and J shed 0 bases, with 13 bases lying between them. The CDR3 loop spans 15 amino acids. The CDR3 region has the DNA TGTGCCAGCACCGCAGACAGCCTTAGCAATCAGCCCCAGCATTTT. It yields the protein CASTADSLSNQPQHF.